This T cell receptor (beta chain) comes out of a study of T cell responses to AZD1222 COVID-19 vaccine. Whole-study results and caveats: Reportedly, nearly half of unique spike TCRs recognized epitopes outside B.1.351/B.1.1.7 mutations. Spike-spanning, vaccine-associated CD4 TCRs were dominant at 160-218 and 743-854.

Concerning this clone itself: The antigen is unknown.

The CDR3 covers 13 residues. V lost 1 base, J lost 2 bases, and 6 bases lay in between. Per the germline V gene, CDR1 is GTSNPN and CDR2 is SVGIG (reference sequence). Generated by immunoSEQ multiplex PCR, the TCRdb table keeps only in-frame clones and is missing some. The table includes about 150,000 clones, more than 90% detected once. This clonotype was obtained from an adult in good health. The sequenced sample was peripheral blood, obtained on day 0 of AZD1222 vaccination. This rearrangement joins TRBV30 to TRBJ1-5, with a weak D call TRBD1 (5 bases). The CDR3 region is CAWSETGNQPQHF. The CDR3 DNA is TGTGCCTGGAGTGAGACAGGCAATCAGCCCCAGCATTTT.